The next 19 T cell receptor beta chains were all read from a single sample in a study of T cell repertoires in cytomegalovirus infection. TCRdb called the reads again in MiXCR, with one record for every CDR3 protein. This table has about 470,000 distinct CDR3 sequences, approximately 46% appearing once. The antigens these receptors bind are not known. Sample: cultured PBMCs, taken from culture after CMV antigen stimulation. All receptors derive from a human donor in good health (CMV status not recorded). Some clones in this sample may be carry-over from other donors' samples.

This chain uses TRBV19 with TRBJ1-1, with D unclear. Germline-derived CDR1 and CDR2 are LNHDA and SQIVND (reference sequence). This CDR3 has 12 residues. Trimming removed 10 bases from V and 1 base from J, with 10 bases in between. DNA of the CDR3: TGTGCCACCCTCCGGGGGAACACTGAAGCTTTCTTT. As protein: CATLRGNTEAFF.

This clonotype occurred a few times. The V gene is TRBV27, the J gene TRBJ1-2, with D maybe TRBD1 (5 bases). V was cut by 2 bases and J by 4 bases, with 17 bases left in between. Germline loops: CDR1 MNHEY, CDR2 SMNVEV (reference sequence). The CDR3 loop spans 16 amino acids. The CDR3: CASSLGGRIPIYGYTF. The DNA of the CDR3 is TGTGCCAGCAGTTTAGGGGGAAGGATCCCTATCTATGGCTACACCTTC.

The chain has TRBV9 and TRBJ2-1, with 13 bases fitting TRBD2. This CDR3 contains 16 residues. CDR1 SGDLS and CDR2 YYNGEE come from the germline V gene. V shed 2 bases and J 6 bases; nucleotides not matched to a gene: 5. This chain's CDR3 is CASSVRLAGGFNEQFF. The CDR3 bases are TGTGCCAGCAGCGTTCGACTAGCGGGAGGTTTCAATGAGCAGTTCTTC.

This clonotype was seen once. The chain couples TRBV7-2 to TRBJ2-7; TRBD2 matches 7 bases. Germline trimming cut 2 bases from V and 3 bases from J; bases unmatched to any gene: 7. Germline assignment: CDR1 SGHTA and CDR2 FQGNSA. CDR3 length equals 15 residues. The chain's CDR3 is CASSLQGGGGYEQYF. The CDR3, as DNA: TGTGCCAGCAGCTTACAGGGTGGGGGGGGCTACGAGCAGTACTTC.

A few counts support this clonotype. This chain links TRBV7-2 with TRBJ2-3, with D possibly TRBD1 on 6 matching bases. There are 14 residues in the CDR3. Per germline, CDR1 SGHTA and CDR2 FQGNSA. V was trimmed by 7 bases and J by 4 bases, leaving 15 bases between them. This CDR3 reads CASTLRRGADTQYF. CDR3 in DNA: TGTGCCAGCACCCTGCGCAGGGGCGCAGATACGCAGTATTTT.

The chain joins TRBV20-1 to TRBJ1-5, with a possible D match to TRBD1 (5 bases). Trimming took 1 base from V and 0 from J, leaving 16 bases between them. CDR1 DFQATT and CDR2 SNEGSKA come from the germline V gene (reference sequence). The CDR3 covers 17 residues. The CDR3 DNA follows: TGCAGTGCTAGAGGCGGGGCCCTCTCCAATAGCAATCAGCCCCAGCATTTT. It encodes CSARGGALSNSNQPQHF.

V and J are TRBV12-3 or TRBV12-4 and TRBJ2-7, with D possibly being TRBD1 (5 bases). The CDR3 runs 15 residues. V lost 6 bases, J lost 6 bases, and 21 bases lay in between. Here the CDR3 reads CASRPRQSPLTEQYF. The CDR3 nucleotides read TGTGCCAGCAGGCCACGACAGAGTCCCCTTACCGAGCAGTACTTC.

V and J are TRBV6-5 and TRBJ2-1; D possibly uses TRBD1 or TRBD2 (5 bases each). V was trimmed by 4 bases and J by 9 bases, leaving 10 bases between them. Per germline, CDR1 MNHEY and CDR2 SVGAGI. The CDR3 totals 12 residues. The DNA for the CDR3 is TGTGCCAGCAGTTTCGAGGGGTCTGAGCAGTTCTTC. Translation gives CASSFEGSEQFF.

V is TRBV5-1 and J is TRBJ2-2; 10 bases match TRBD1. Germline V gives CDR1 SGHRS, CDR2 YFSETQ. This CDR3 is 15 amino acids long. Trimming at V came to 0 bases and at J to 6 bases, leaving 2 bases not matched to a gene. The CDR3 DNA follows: TGCGCCAGCAGCTTGGGACAGGGGGCGGCCGGGGAGCTGTTTTTT. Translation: CASSLGQGAAGELFF.

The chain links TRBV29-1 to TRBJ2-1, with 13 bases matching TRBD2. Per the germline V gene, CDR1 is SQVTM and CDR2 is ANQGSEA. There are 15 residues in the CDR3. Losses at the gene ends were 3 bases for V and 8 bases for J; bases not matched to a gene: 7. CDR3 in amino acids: CSVDRGLAGFDEQFF. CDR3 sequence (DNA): TGCAGCGTTGACCGGGGACTAGCGGGGTTCGATGAGCAGTTCTTC.

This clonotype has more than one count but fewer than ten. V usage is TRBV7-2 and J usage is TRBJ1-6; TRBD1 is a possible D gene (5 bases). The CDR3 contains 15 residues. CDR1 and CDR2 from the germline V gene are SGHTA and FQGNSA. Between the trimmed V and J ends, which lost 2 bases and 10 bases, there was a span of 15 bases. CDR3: CASSLKGQGYSPLHF. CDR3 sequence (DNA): TGTGCCAGCAGCTTAAAGGGCCAGGGTTACTCACCCCTCCACTTT.

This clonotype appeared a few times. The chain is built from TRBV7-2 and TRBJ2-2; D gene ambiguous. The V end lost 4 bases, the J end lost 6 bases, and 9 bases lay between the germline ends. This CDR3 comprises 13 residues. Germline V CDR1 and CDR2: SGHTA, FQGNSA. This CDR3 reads CASSSRNAGELFF. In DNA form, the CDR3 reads TGTGCCAGCAGCTCGCGAAACGCCGGGGAGCTGTTTTTT.

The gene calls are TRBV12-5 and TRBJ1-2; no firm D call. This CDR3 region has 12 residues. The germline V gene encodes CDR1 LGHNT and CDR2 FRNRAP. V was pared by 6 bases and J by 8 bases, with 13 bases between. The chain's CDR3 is CASGNYREGYTF. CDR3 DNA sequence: TGTGCTAGTGGCAATTACCGTGAGGGCTACACCTTC.

CDR3 nucleotides: TGTGCCAGCAGTGAAGGACCACTCGTCACCATATATTTT. Encoded protein: CASSEGPLVTIYF. The chain joins TRBV6-1 to TRBJ1-3; D remains ambiguous. Trimming pared 1 base from V and 9 bases from J, leaving 10 bases between. Per germline, CDR1 MNHNS and CDR2 SASEGT. The CDR3 covers 13 residues.

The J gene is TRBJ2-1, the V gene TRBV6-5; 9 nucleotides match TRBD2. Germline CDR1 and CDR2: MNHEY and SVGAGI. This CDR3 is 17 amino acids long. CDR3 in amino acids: CASQPSLGVAGVNEQFF. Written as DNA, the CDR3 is TGTGCTAGTCAGCCCTCATTAGGTGTAGCGGGAGTGAATGAGCAGTTCTTC.

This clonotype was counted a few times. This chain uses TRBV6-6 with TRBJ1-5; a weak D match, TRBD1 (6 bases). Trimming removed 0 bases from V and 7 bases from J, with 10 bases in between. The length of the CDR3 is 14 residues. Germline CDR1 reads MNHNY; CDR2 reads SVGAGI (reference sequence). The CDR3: CASSYSTGGQPQHF. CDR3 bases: TGTGCCAGCAGTTACTCGACAGGTGGCCAGCCCCAGCATTTT.

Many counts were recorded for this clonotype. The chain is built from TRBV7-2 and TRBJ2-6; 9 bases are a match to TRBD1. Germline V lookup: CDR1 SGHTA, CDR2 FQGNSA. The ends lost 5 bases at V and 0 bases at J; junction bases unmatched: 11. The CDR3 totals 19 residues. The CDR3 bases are TGTGCCAGCAGCCATCGCTTTGGGACAGGGCTCTCTGGGGCCAACGTCCTGACTTTC. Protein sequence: CASSHRFGTGLSGANVLTF. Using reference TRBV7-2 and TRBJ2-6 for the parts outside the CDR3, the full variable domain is GAGVSQSPSNKVTEKGKDVELRCDPISGHTALYWYRQSLGQGLEFLIYFQGNSAPDKSGLPSDRFSAERTGGSVSTLTIQRTQQEDSAVYLCASSHRFGTGLSGANVLTFGAGSRLTVL.

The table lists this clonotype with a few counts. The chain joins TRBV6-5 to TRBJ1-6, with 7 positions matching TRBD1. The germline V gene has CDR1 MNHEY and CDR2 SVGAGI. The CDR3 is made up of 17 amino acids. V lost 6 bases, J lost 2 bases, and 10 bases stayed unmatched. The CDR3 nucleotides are TGTGCCAGCAGGCTGAAGGGGGCAGGCGCCTATAATTCACCCCTCCACTTT. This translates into CASRLKGAGAYNSPLHF.

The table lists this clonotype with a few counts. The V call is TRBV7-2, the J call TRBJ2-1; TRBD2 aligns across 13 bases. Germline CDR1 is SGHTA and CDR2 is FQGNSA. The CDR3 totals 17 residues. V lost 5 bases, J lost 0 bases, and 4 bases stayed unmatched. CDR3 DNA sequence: TGTGCCAGCAGCCTGAGGACTAGCGGGAGCTCCTACAATGAGCAGTTCTTC. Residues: CASSLRTSGSSYNEQFF.